One and the same sample provided the 12 T cell receptor beta chains below, sequenced in a study of kidney transplant recipient with SARS-CoV-2 infection. TCRdb re-called the reads through MiXCR, storing one row per CDR3 protein. The table lists fewer than 250,000 distinct CDR3 sequences, 25% to 30% of them singletons. The specimen was a blood sample, collected at baseline and on roughly day 110 from a kidney transplant recipient. These receptors all stem from a male patient aged 25-45 years who had COVID-19 and was a kidney transplant recipient. Some T cells may trace back to the graft donor.

This clonotype was seen only once. No conserved phenylalanine or tryptophan is present at the end of the CDR3, so a read error is the likely explanation. The chain couples TRBV7-4 to TRBJ2-3; D gene uncertain. Germline V gene sequence: CDR1 SGHVT, CDR2 SQSDAQ. V was pared by 1 base and J by 0 bases, with 8 bases between. The CDR3 is 15 residues long. CDR3 bases: TGTGCCAGCAGCTTAGGCAGCCTTAGCACAGATACGCAGTATTTA. Protein sequence: CASSLGSLSTDTQYL.

This clonotype was detected ten times or more. The chain carries TRBV28 and TRBJ2-7; TRBD1 or TRBD2 may be the D gene (5 bases each). Trimming cost V 7 bases and J 5 bases, with 18 bases left between them. Per the germline V gene, CDR1 is MDHEN and CDR2 is SYDVKM. The CDR3 loop spans 14 amino acids. The CDR3 sequence: CASISGTPNDEQYF. The CDR3 DNA reads TGTGCCAGCATTTCCGGGACGCCGAATGACGAGCAGTACTTC.

This clonotype occurred many times. The V and J genes are TRBV5-4 and TRBJ2-7; D perhaps matches TRBD1 (6 bases). The length of the CDR3 is 15 residues. The germline V and J ends were trimmed by 4 bases and 5 bases, with 19 bases remaining between them. Germline CDR1 SGHNT, CDR2 YYREEE (reference sequence). This CDR3 is CASSKPGTSVHEQYF. The CDR3 region has the DNA TGTGCCAGCAGCAAACCCGGGACAAGTGTACACGAGCAGTACTTC.

This clonotype was observed at least ten times. The chain has TRBV10-3 and TRBJ2-7; D may match TRBD1 or TRBD2 (5 bases each). This CDR3 is built from 14 residues. V lost 10 bases and J lost 2, with 18 bases in between. From germline, CDR1 is ENHRY and CDR2 SYGVKD. The CDR3 region has the DNA TGTGCCACCCTGGGGACCGCAGACCCCTACGAGCAGTACTTC. Translated: CATLGTADPYEQYF.

This clonotype showed up many times. The rearrangement joins TRBV4-1 to TRBJ1-4; weak D call: TRBD1 (5 bases). Looked up from germline, CDR1 is MGHRA and CDR2 is YSYEKL. The CDR3 totals 14 residues. V shed 3 bases and J shed 7 bases, with 12 bases lying between them. The CDR3 region has the DNA TGCGCCAGCAGCCATTCCCGAAGGGGTGAAAAACTGTTTTTT. Encoded protein: CASSHSRRGEKLFF.

Concerning this clonotype itself: A much larger clone is a single base away; this may be a read error. The rearrangement links TRBV7-7 to TRBJ1-2; D gene ambiguous. The ends were cut back, 4 bases at V and 4 bases at J, with 22 bases in the middle. The CDR3 consists of 17 residues. Germline V lookup: CDR1 SSHAT, CDR2 FNYEAQ (reference sequence). As DNA, the CDR3 is TGTGCCAGCAGCTGTCTTCGTAAGTGCCGAAAGACCTATGGCTACACCTTC. This codes for CASSCLRKCRKTYGYTF.

In the case of this clonotype: A clone one base away is much larger, so this may be a read error. This rearrangement joins TRBV5-5 to TRBJ1-1; D gene ambiguous. V was cut by 0 bases and J by 2 bases, with 20 bases left in between. Looked up from germline, CDR1 is SGHKS and CDR2 is YYEKEE (reference sequence). The CDR3 totals 18 residues. DNA for the CDR3: TGTGCCAGCAGCTTGGGCCGGAACCAAGCAAAATATAACACTGAAGCTTTCTTT. Encoded protein: CASSLGRNQAKYNTEAFF. Using reference TRBV5-5 and TRBJ1-1 for the parts outside the CDR3, the full variable domain is DAGVTQSPTHLIKTRGQQVTLRCSPISGHKSVSWYQQVLGQGPQFIFQYYEKEERGRGNFPDRFSARQFPNYSSELNVNALLLGDSALYLCASSLGRNQAKYNTEAFFGQGTRLTVV.

As to this clonotype: One base away lies a much larger clone, so this may be a sequencing read error. The chain combines TRBV20-1 with TRBJ1-1, with D uncertain. This CDR3 is built from 13 residues. The V gene lost 7 bases and the J gene lost 0 bases, with 12 bases spanning the gap. Germline V gene sequence: CDR1 DFQATT, CDR2 SNEGSKA (reference sequence). The CDR3 nucleotides are TGCAGTGAGGCAGCATCCATGAACACTGAAGCTTTCTTT. It specifies CSEAASMNTEAFF.

For this clonotype: This may be a read error: a much more frequent sequence differs by one nucleotide. The J gene is TRBJ2-3, the V gene TRBV20-1; D is unclear. The J call may be incorrect, as the DNA end agrees better with TRBJ2-7. In germline, CDR1 is DFQATT, CDR2 SNEGSKA (reference sequence). This CDR3 is built from 14 residues. The chain's CDR3 is CSAGDFELDGRQYF. CDR3 in DNA: TGCAGTGCTGGAGATTTTGAGCTCGACGGTCGGCAGTACTTC.

In its sample, this clonotype was seen many times. This sequence joins TRBV7-2 and TRBJ1-2; D is unresolved. The V end was cut by 4 bases, the J end by 4 bases, with 22 bases between. Germline CDR1 is SGHTA and CDR2 is FQGNSA. CDR3 size: 17 residues. The CDR3 is CASSYRPRDGKTYGYTF. The CDR3 DNA follows: TGTGCCAGCAGCTACAGACCCAGAGACGGAAAGACCTATGGCTACACCTTC.

This clonotype was seen only a few times. The CDR3 here is CASSYTRASGRGSNEQFF. For the CDR3, the DNA is TGTGCCAGCAGTTACACCCGAGCTAGCGGGAGAGGTAGCAATGAGCAGTTCTTC. This chain connects TRBV6-6 to TRBJ2-1; TRBD2 matches 10 bases. V lost 2 bases to trimming and J lost 6 bases; unmatched junction nucleotides: 13. Germline CDR1 and CDR2: MNHNY and SVGAGI (reference sequence). This CDR3 comprises 18 residues.

This clonotype showed up many times. The chain joins TRBV3-1 to TRBJ2-2; no clear D gene. Germline CDR1 reads LGHDT; CDR2 reads YNNKEL (reference sequence). Trimming took 5 bases from V and 5 from J, leaving 24 bases between them. The CDR3 spans 18 residues. Here the CDR3 reads CASSKFHPISGLTGELFF. CDR3 DNA: TGTGCCAGCAGCAAATTCCATCCCATTTCAGGCTTGACCGGGGAGCTGTTTTTT.